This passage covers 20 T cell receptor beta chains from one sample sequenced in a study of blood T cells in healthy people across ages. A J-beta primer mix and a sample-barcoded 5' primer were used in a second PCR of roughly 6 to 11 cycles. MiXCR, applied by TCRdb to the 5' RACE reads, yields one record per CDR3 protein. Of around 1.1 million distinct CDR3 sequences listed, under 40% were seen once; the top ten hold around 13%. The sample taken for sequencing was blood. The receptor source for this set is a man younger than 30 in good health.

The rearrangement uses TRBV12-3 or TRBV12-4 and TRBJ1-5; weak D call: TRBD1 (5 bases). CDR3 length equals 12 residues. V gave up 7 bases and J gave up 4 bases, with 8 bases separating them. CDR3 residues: CASNTGNQPQHF. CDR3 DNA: TGTGCCAGCAACACAGGTAATCAGCCCCAGCATTTT.

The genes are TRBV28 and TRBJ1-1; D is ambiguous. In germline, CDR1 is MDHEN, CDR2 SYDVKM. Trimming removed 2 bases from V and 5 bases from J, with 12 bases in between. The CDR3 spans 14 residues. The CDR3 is CASSLNPLDTEAFF. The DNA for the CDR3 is TGTGCCAGCAGTTTAAACCCCCTGGATACTGAAGCTTTCTTT.

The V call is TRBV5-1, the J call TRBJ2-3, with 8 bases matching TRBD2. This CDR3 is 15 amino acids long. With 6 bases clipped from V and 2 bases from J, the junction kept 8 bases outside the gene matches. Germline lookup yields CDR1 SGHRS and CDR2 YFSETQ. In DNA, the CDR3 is TGCGCCAGCACAGGGACTAGGGTCGACACAGATACGCAGTATTTT. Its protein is CASTGTRVDTDTQYF.

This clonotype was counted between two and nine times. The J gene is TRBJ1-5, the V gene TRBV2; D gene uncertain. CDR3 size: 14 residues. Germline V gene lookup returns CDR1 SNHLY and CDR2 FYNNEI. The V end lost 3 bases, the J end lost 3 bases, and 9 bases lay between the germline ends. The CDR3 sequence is CASSDRRPNQPQHF. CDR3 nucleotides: TGTGCCAGCAGTGATCGCAGGCCCAATCAGCCCCAGCATTTT. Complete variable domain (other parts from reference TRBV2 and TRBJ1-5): EPEVTQTPSHQVTQMGQEVILRCVPISNHLYFYWYRQILGQKVEFLVSFYNNEISEKSEIFDDQFSVERPDGSNFTLKIRSTKLEDSAMYFCASSDRRPNQPQHFGDGTRLSIL.

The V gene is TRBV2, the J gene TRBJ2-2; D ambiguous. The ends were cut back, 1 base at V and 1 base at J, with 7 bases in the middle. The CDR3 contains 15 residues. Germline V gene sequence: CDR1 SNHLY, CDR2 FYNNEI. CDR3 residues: CASSEGGVNTGELFF. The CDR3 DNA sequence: TGTGCCAGCAGTGAAGGGGGTGTGAACACCGGGGAGCTGTTTTTT. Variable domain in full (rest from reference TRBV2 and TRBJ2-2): EPEVTQTPSHQVTQMGQEVILRCVPISNHLYFYWYRQILGQKVEFLVSFYNNEISEKSEIFDDQFSVERPDGSNFTLKIRSTKLEDSAMYFCASSEGGVNTGELFFGEGSRLTVL.

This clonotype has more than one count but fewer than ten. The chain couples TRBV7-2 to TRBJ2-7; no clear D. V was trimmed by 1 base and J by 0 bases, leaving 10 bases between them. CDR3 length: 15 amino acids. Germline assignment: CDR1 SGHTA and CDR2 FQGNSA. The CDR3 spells CASSLGAAISYEQYF. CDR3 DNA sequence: TGTGCCAGCAGCTTAGGGGCAGCGATCTCCTACGAGCAGTACTTC.

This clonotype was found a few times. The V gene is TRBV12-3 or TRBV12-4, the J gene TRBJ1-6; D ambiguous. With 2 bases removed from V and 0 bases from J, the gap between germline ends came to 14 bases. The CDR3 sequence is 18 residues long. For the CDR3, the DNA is TGTGCCAGCAGTTTAAGCCGGCCACTGAGCTCCTATAATTCACCCCTCCACTTT. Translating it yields CASSLSRPLSSYNSPLHF.

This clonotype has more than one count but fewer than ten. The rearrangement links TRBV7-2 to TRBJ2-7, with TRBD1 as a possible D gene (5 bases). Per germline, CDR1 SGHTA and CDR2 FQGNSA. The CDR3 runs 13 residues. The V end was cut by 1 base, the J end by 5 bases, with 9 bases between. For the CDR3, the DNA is TGTGCCAGCAGCTTAGGACAGTCGGACGAGCAGTACTTC. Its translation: CASSLGQSDEQYF.

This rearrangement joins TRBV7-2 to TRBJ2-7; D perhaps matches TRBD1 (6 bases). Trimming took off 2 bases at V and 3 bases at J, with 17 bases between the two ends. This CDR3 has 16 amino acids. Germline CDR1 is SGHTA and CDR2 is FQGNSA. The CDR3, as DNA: TGTGCCAGCAGCTTATCCCGCGCAGGGGCTATCTACGAGCAGTACTTC. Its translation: CASSLSRAGAIYEQYF.

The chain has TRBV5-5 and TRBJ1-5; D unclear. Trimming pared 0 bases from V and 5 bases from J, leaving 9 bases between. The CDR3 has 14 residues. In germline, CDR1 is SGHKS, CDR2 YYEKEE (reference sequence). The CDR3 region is CASSLDSRDQPQHF. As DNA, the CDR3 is TGTGCCAGCAGCTTGGACAGCCGAGATCAGCCCCAGCATTTT. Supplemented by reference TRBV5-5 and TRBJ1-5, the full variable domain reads DAGVTQSPTHLIKTRGQQVTLRCSPISGHKSVSWYQQVLGQGPQFIFQYYEKEERGRGNFPDRFSARQFPNYSSELNVNALLLGDSALYLCASSLDSRDQPQHFGDGTRLSIL.

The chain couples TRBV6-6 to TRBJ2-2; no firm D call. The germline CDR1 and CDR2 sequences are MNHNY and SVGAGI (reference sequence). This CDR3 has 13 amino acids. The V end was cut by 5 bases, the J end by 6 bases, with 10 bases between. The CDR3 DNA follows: TGTGCCAGCAGTGATACAGTTTCCGGGGAGCTGTTTTTT. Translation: CASSDTVSGELFF.

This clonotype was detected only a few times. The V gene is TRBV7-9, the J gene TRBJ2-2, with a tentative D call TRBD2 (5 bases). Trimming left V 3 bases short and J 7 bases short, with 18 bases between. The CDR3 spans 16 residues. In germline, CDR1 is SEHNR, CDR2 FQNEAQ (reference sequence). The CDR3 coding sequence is TGTGCCAGCAGCTTCCGAGGACTCAACGGCGGCGGGGAGCTGTTTTTT. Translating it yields CASSFRGLNGGGELFF.

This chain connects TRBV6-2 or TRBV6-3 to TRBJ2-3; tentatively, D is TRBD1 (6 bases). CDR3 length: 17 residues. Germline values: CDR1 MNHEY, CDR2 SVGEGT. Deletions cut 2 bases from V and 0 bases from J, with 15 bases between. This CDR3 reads CASSYGRPGASTDTQYF. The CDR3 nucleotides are TGTGCCAGCAGTTACGGTCGTCCAGGGGCAAGCACAGATACGCAGTATTTT.

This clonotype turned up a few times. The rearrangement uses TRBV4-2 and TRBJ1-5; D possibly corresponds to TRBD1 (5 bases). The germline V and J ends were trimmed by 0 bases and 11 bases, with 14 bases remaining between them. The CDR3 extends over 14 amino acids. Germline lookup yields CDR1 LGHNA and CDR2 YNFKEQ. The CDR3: CASSQDTGGRAQHF. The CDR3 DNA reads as TGTGCCAGCAGCCAAGATACAGGAGGTAGAGCCCAGCATTTT.

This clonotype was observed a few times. CDR3 sequence: CASGRLPSGSNEKLFF. The CDR3 nucleotides read TGTGCTAGTGGCCGTTTACCTTCGGGATCAAATGAAAAACTGTTTTTT. The chain carries TRBV12-5 and TRBJ1-4; D is undetermined. The CDR3 totals 16 residues. Trimming removed 6 bases from V and 5 bases from J, with 19 bases in between. Germline CDR1 LGHNT, CDR2 FRNRAP.

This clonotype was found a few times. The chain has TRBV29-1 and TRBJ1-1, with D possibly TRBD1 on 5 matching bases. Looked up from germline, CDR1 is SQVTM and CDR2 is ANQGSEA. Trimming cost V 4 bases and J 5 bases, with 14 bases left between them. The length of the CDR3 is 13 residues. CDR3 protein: CSVVPSEGTEAFF. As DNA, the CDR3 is TGCAGCGTTGTACCCAGCGAGGGGACTGAAGCTTTCTTT. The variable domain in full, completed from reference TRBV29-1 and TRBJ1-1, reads SAVISQKPSRDICQRGTSLTIQCQVDSQVTMMFWYRQQPGQSLTLIATANQGSEATYESGFVIDKFPISRPNLTFSTLTVSNMSPEDSSIYLCSVVPSEGTEAFFGQGTRLTVV.

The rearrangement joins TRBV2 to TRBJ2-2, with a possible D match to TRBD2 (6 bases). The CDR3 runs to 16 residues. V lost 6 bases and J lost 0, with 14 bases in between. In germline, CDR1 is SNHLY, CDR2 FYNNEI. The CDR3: CASRRLANTNTGELFF. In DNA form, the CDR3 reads TGTGCCAGCAGGAGGCTAGCGAATACGAACACCGGGGAGCTGTTTTTT.

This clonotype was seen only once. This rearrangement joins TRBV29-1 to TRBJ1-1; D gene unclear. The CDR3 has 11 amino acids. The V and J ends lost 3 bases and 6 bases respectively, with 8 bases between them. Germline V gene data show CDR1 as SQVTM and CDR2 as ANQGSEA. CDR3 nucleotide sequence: TGCAGCGTTGATTTGGGGTCTGAAGCTTTCTTT. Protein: CSVDLGSEAFF.

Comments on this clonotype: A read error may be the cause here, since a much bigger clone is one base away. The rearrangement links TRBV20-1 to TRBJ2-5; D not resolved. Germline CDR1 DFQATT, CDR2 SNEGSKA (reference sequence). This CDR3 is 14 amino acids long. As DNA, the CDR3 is TGCAGTACCGACGCGGAAGGGTTCAGAGAGGCCCAGTACTTC. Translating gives CSTDAEGFREAQYF.

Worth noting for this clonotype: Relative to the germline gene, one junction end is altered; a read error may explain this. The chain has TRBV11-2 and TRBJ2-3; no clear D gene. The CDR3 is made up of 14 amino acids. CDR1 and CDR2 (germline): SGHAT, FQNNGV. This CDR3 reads CASSVDPGSDTQYF. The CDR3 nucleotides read TGTGCCAGCAGCGTAGATCCGGGCTCAGATACGCAGTATTTT.